This TCR beta chain emerged from a study of CD8 T cells in ankylosing spondylitis. Making the TCR beta libraries involved quantitative 5'-RACE with molecular barcodes. Using its own MiXCR run on the 5' RACE reads, TCRdb lists one record per CDR3 protein. The profile shows under 450,000 distinct CDR3 sequences, approximately 17% of them singletons. A word on this clonotype: Its matching antigen is unknown.

General observations from the study: The authors reported significant enrichment of disease-linked clones in matched ankylosing spondylitis synovial fluid. Ankylosing spondylitis blood appeared to be characterized by a TCR beta motif of several highly homologous variants. Those disease-linked clones were CD8+; they were also relatively rare in peripheral blood. Certain motif variants had earlier been reported in reactive arthritis synovial fluid and blood.

CDR1 is DFQATT, CDR2 SNEGSKA, per germline (reference sequence). Trimming removed 4 bases from V and 3 bases from J, with 16 bases in between. CDR3 size: 15 residues. The chain is built from TRBV20-1 and TRBJ1-5; D is uncertain. The specimen was blood, either unsorted or a sorted T cell fraction (not recorded which). The sequence was obtained from a male donor with ankylosing spondylitis. The CDR3 spells CSATPQDWNNQPQHF. CDR3 bases: TGCAGTGCTACCCCCCAGGACTGGAACAATCAGCCCCAGCATTTT.